Shown below are 30 T cell receptor beta chains from a single sample sequenced in a study of shared clonotypes between healthy human individuals. Profiling relied on immunoSEQ multiplex PCR, and the TCRdb table lists in-frame clones only, not all of them. In the table there are some 2 million clones, 85% to 95% of which are singletons. The naive CD8 population came from CD45RO-negative cells selected for CCR7, without terminally differentiated effector memory CD45RA+ cells. Source material: naive CD8+ T cells sorted from blood. The source of these receptors is a young man in good health.

As regards this clone: A much larger clone is a single base away; this may be a read error. This specimen includes other DNA sequences encoding the same CDR3. The chain links TRBV6-6 to TRBJ1-1; D uncertain. This CDR3 contains 13 residues. Germline values: CDR1 MNHNY, CDR2 SVGAGI (reference sequence). The V and J ends lost 2 bases and 0 bases respectively, with 4 bases between them. CDR3 amino acids: CASSYGMNTEAFF. The CDR3 region has the DNA TGTGCCAGCAGTTACGGGATGAACACTGAAGCTTTCTTT.

This sequence joins TRBV29-1 and TRBJ2-7, with TRBD1 as a possible D gene (6 bases). CDR3 length: 13 amino acids. Germline-derived CDR1 and CDR2 are SQVTM and ANQGSEA. The ends were cut back, 4 bases at V and 3 bases at J, with 13 bases in the middle. The CDR3 reads CSVATDSYYEQYF. The CDR3 DNA follows: TGCAGCGTTGCGACGGACAGCTACTACGAGCAGTACTTC.

The gene calls are TRBV7-9 and TRBJ1-2; unclear D gene. There are 15 residues in the CDR3. Trimming took off 5 bases at V and 7 bases at J, with 20 bases between the two ends. Germline CDR1 and CDR2: SEHNR and FQNEAQ (reference sequence). CDR3 coding DNA: TGTGCCAGCAGCCCGGACGATGGCGCAGGTACTGGCTACACCTTC. It codes for CASSPDDGAGTGYTF.

The chain uses TRBV27 and TRBJ2-7, with TRBD2 identical over 13 bases. This CDR3 spans 13 amino acids. The V and J ends lost 11 bases and 2 bases, in that order; junction bases with no gene match: 3. The germline V gene encodes CDR1 MNHEY and CDR2 SMNVEV (reference sequence). CDR3 loop: CAAGLAGAYEQYF. In DNA form, the CDR3 reads TGTGCCGCAGGACTAGCGGGAGCCTACGAGCAGTACTTC.

V usage is TRBV28 and J usage is TRBJ1-4; D call uncertain. The V gene's germline CDR1 is MDHEN and CDR2 SYDVKM. This CDR3 has 14 amino acids. V shed 6 bases and J shed 9 bases, with 17 bases lying between them. In DNA, the CDR3 is TGTGCCAGCAGAGGCGAAGGGTCTTTTAAAAAACTGTTTTTT. Translation: CASRGEGSFKKLFF.

To note about this clone: The identical CDR3 is also encoded by other nucleotide sequences in the sample. The V gene is TRBV11-2, the J gene TRBJ2-7; D not certain. Germline values: CDR1 SGHAT, CDR2 FQNNGV. V was clipped by 1 base and J by 0 bases, with 4 bases between them. The CDR3 loop spans 13 amino acids. CDR3: CASSLGASYEQYF. The CDR3 coding sequence is TGTGCCAGCAGCTTAGGGGCCTCCTACGAGCAGTACTTC.

This chain joins TRBV7-2 and TRBJ2-5, with 8 nucleotides matching TRBD2. Germline values: CDR1 SGHTA, CDR2 FQGNSA. CDR3 length: 15 amino acids. Germline trimming cut 2 bases from V and 5 bases from J; bases unmatched to any gene: 7. The CDR3, as DNA: TGTGCCAGCAGCTTATCGGGAGGGAGCCGGGAGACCCAGTACTTC. Translated: CASSLSGGSRETQYF.

V gene TRBV7-3 combines with J gene TRBJ1-6; 7 bases agree with TRBD1. The CDR3 spans 15 residues. Losses at the gene ends were 5 bases for V and 6 bases for J; bases not matched to a gene: 7. CDR1 is SGHTA and CDR2 is FQGTGA in the germline V gene. This chain's CDR3 is CASSPGTVINSPLHF. Here the CDR3 DNA reads TGTGCCAGCAGCCCCGGGACAGTCATTAATTCACCCCTCCACTTT.

The rearrangement joins TRBV2 to TRBJ1-1; D unresolved. This CDR3 contains 13 residues. Looked up from germline, CDR1 is SNHLY and CDR2 is FYNNEI. V shed 7 bases and J shed 1 base, with 10 bases lying between them. The CDR3 nucleotides read TGTGCCAGCACAGAACAGACGAACACTGAAGCTTTCTTT. This sequence encodes CASTEQTNTEAFF.

The chain couples TRBV19 to TRBJ2-2; D remains ambiguous. V lost 1 base, J lost 8 bases, and 14 bases lay in between. CDR1 and CDR2 from the germline V gene are LNHDA and SQIVND (reference sequence). The CDR3 loop spans 15 amino acids. In DNA form, the CDR3 reads TGTGCCAGTAGTATAGCCGATCTGGGAAGGGGGGAGCTGTTTTTT. It encodes CASSIADLGRGELFF.

Turning to this clone: This sample includes further DNA sequences coding for the same CDR3. V usage is TRBV9 and J usage is TRBJ2-5; D is unclear. Trimming removed 3 bases from V and 5 bases from J, with 8 bases in between. CDR3 size: 12 residues. Germline V CDR1 and CDR2: SGDLS, YYNGEE. For the CDR3, the DNA is TGTGCCAGCAGCGGCCTAGAGGAGACCCAGTACTTC. It encodes CASSGLEETQYF. The variable domain in full, with the rest retrieved from reference TRBV9 and TRBJ2-5, is DSGVTQTPKHLITATGQRVTLRCSPRSGDLSVYWYQQSLDQGLQFLIQYYNGEERAKGNILERFSAQQFPDLHSELNLSSLELGDSALYFCASSGLEETQYFGPGTRLLVL.

This clone was detected only once. This chain connects TRBV27 to TRBJ2-1; the match to TRBD2 covers 8 bases. V lost 6 bases, J lost 4 bases, and 11 bases stayed unmatched. This CDR3 contains 16 residues. From germline, CDR1 is MNHEY and CDR2 SMNVEV (reference sequence). CDR3 protein: CASRPPGGRIYNEQFF. In DNA form, the CDR3 reads TGTGCCAGCAGACCCCCGGGCGGGAGGATATACAATGAGCAGTTCTTC.

This clone showed up just once. V usage is TRBV6-6 and J usage is TRBJ1-2; D uncertain. The germline V and J ends were trimmed by 3 bases and 4 bases, with 12 bases remaining between them. The V gene's germline CDR1 is MNHNY and CDR2 SVGAGI (reference sequence). The CDR3 has 14 amino acids. CDR3: CASSYSGTRYGYTF. As DNA, the CDR3 is TGTGCCAGCAGTTATTCCGGAACCCGCTATGGCTACACCTTC.

The chain uses TRBV12-1 and TRBJ2-1; the DNA was not compared with TRBD2, the D call given in the table. TRBV12-1 is a documented pseudogene. This CDR3 comprises 13 residues. The CDR3 spells CASSVAIPNEQFF. CDR3 coding DNA: TGTGCCAGCAGCGTAGCTATTCCCAATGAGCAGTTCTTC.

The rearrangement links TRBV10-3 to TRBJ1-5; 11 positions match TRBD1. After removal of 0 bases from V and 11 bases from J, the junction contained 12 bases not matched to a gene. There are 17 residues in the CDR3. Germline V CDR1 and CDR2: ENHRY, SYGVKD. This CDR3 is CAISESEGQGERGTQHF. CDR3 nucleotides: TGTGCCATCAGTGAGTCGGAGGGACAGGGGGAAAGAGGGACCCAGCATTTT.

The chain recombines TRBV4-2 with TRBJ2-1; 9 bases agree with TRBD2. Germline V gene sequence: CDR1 LGHNA, CDR2 YNFKEQ. J lost 2 bases, V lost 1 base, and 3 bases had no gene match. CDR3 length: 16 residues. The CDR3 here is CASSQVERGAYNEQFF. CDR3 coding DNA: TGTGCCAGCAGCCAAGTTGAGCGGGGGGCCTACAATGAGCAGTTCTTC.

A remark on this clone: Different DNA sequences within this sample yield the same CDR3. The CDR3 nucleotides read TGTGCCAGCAGTTACTCAGATCGTGCCGAGCAGTACTTC. Protein sequence: CASSYSDRAEQYF. J is TRBJ2-7 and V is TRBV6-5; D remains ambiguous. Looked up from germline, CDR1 is MNHEY and CDR2 is SVGAGI. The CDR3 spans 13 residues. The V end lost 0 bases, the J end lost 6 bases, and 9 bases lay between the germline ends.

The chain combines TRBV10-3 with TRBJ2-7; 11 bases line up with TRBD1. Germline V gene lookup returns CDR1 ENHRY and CDR2 SYGVKD. This CDR3 spans 15 amino acids. The junction had 7 bases not matched to a gene; V was cut back by 7 bases and J by 2 bases. CDR3 DNA: TGTGCCATCAAACCCGGGACAGGGGGTACCTACGAGCAGTACTTC. Residues: CAIKPGTGGTYEQYF.

This clone appeared a single time. The V call is TRBV28, the J call TRBJ2-3; 9 nucleotides match TRBD2. The junction had 13 bases not matched to a gene; V was cut back by 1 base and J by 2 bases. The length of the CDR3 is 19 residues. Germline CDR1 and CDR2: MDHEN and SYDVKM. The CDR3 reads CASSLSPGSVAGDTDTQYF. The CDR3 DNA reads TGTGCCAGCAGTTTATCCCCCGGCTCAGTAGCGGGGGACACAGATACGCAGTATTTT.

As for this clone: This specimen includes other DNA sequences encoding the same CDR3. The chain carries TRBV19 and TRBJ2-7; TRBD2 aligns across 8 bases. Losses at the gene ends were 5 bases for V and 3 bases for J; bases not matched to a gene: 3. Germline loops: CDR1 LNHDA, CDR2 SQIVND (reference sequence). The CDR3 contains 13 residues. The CDR3 region is CASSATSGYEQYF. For the CDR3, the DNA is TGTGCCAGTAGTGCAACTAGCGGCTACGAGCAGTACTTC.

The V and J genes are TRBV7-9 and TRBJ2-2, with 7 bases fitting TRBD1. Germline V CDR1 and CDR2: SEHNR, FQNEAQ (reference sequence). The junction had 8 bases not matched to a gene; V was cut back by 4 bases and J by 0 bases. The length of the CDR3 is 17 residues. CDR3 DNA sequence: TGTGCCAGCAGCTCCATTGACAGGGCTGCGAACACCGGGGAGCTGTTTTTT. Protein sequence: CASSSIDRAANTGELFF. Combining the CDR3 with reference TRBV7-9 and TRBJ2-2 gives the whole variable domain DTGVSQNPRHKITKRGQNVTFRCDPISEHNRLYWYRQTLGQGPEFLTYFQNEAQLEKSRLLSDRFSAERPKGSFSTLEIQRTEQGDSAMYLCASSSIDRAANTGELFFGEGSRLTVL.

This chain joins TRBV7-8 and TRBJ2-1, with 7 bases fitting TRBD1. Trimming removed 4 bases from V and 2 bases from J; junction bases left unmatched: 8. The CDR3 is 16 amino acids. CDR1 is SGHVS, CDR2 FQNEAQ, per germline. In DNA form, the CDR3 reads TGTGCCAGCAGCTCCCGGACAGGTCCGACCTACAATGAGCAGTTCTTC. This gives the protein CASSSRTGPTYNEQFF.

This clone appeared once. The CDR3 region has the DNA TGCGCCAGCAGTGAGGGACTAGCGGGGGCGGATGAGCAGTTCTTC. The encoded protein is CASSEGLAGADEQFF. This rearrangement joins TRBV10-1 to TRBJ2-1; 13 bases are a match to TRBD2. CDR1 WNHNN and CDR2 SYGVQD come from the germline V gene (reference sequence). The CDR3 runs to 15 residues. The junction had 3 bases not matched to a gene; V was cut back by 2 bases and J by 8 bases.

This clone was detected ten times or more. The chain has TRBV4-1 and TRBJ1-4; D is unresolved. Germline V gene data show CDR1 as MGHRA and CDR2 as YSYEKL. The V end was cut by 4 bases, the J end by 10 bases, with 13 bases between. CDR3 length: 13 residues. The CDR3 bases are TGCGCCAGCAGCCCAAGTATATCTGGAAAACTGTTTTTT. Protein product: CASSPSISGKLFF.

The chain employs TRBV6-6 and TRBJ2-5; 10 nucleotides agree with TRBD1. The end of the DNA is better explained by TRBJ2-7, so the J call may be wrong. The germline CDR1 and CDR2 sequences are MNHNY and SVGAGI (reference sequence). The CDR3 spans 15 residues. DNA of the CDR3: TGTGCCAGCAGTTACGAGGGACAGGGGTGGGACGAGCAGTACTTC. Translation: CASSYEGQGWDEQYF.

The J gene is TRBJ2-2, the V gene TRBV11-2; 7 positions match TRBD2. After removal of 3 bases from V and 13 bases from J, the junction contained 11 bases not matched to a gene. This CDR3 is built from 14 residues. The germline gives CDR1 SGHAT, CDR2 FQNNGV. The CDR3 region is CASSLAGAPMGLFF. The CDR3 DNA sequence: TGTGCCAGCAGCTTGGCGGGAGCCCCGATGGGGCTGTTTTTT.

The chain employs TRBV9 and TRBJ2-7, with TRBD2 matching 9 bases. J lost 1 base, V lost 0 bases, and 8 bases had no gene match. Germline V gene sequence: CDR1 SGDLS, CDR2 YYNGEE. CDR3 length: 17 residues. The CDR3 coding sequence is TGTGCCAGCAGCGTAGTAGGGGCGGGAGGGCTTTCCTACGAGCAGTACTTC. This sequence encodes CASSVVGAGGLSYEQYF.

The V and J genes are TRBV27 and TRBJ1-3, with a weak D call TRBD1 (5 bases). In germline, CDR1 is MNHEY, CDR2 SMNVEV (reference sequence). The CDR3 contains 15 residues. Trimming pared 2 bases from V and 4 bases from J, leaving 12 bases between. The CDR3 region is CASSLDFGTGNTIYF. As DNA, the CDR3 is TGTGCCAGCAGTTTAGACTTTGGGACCGGAAACACCATATATTTT.

The V gene is TRBV2, the J gene TRBJ2-7, with 7 nucleotides matching TRBD1. The V gene's germline CDR1 is SNHLY and CDR2 FYNNEI. This CDR3 is built from 16 residues. V lost 3 bases, J lost 3 bases, and 11 bases stayed unmatched. The CDR3 DNA reads TGTGCCAGCAGTGATCTCCGGGACAGTCACTACTACGAGCAGTACTTC. Translating it yields CASSDLRDSHYYEQYF.

The chain is built from TRBV11-2 and TRBJ2-1; 7 nucleotides line up with TRBD2. J was trimmed by 8 bases and V by 1 base; bases with no gene match: 11. There are 16 residues in the CDR3. Germline lookup yields CDR1 SGHAT and CDR2 FQNNGV. The CDR3 nucleotides read TGTGCCAGCAGCTTAGGATGGGCGGGAGAGGTAGATGAGCAGTTCTTC. Its translation: CASSLGWAGEVDEQFF.